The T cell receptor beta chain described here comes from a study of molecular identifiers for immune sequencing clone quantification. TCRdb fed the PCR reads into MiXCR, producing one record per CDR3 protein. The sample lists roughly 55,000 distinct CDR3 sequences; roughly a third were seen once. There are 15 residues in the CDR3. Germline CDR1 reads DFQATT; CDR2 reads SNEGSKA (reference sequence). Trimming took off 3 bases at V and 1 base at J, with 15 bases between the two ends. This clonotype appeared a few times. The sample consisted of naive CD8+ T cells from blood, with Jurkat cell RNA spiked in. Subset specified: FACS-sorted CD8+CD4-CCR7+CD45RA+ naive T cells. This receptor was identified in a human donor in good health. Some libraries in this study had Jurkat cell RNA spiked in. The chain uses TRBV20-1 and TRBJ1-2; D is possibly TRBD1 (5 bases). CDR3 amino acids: CSARLHRSLNYGYTF. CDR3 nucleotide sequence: TGCAGTGCTAGGTTACACAGGTCGCTTAACTATGGCTACACCTTC.